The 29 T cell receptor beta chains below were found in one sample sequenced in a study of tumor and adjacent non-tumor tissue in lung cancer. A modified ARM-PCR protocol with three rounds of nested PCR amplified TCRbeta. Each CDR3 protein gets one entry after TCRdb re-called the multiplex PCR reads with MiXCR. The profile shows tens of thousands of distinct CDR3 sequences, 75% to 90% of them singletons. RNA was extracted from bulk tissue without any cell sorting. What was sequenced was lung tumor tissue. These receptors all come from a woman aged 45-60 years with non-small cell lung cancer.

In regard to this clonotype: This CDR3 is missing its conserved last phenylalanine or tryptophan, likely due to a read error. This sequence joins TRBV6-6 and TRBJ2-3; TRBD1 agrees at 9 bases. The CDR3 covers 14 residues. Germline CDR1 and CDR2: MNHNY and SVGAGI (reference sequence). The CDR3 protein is CASSLRQGGDAQYS. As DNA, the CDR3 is TGTGCCAGCAGTCTAAGACAGGGGGGAGATGCGCAGTATTCT.

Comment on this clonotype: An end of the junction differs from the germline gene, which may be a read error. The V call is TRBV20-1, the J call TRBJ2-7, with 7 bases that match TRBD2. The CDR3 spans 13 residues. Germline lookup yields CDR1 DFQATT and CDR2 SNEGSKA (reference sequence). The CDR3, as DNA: TGCATTGCTCCTTCGGGGGGAGTCTACGAGCAGAACTTC. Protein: CIAPSGGVYEQNF.

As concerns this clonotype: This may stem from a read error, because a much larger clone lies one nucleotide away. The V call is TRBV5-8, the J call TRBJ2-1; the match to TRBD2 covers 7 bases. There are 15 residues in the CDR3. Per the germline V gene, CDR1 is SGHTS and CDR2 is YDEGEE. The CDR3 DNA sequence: TGTGTCAGCAGCCTGATTTATGGGACTAAGGATGAGCAGTTCTTC. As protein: CVSSLIYGTKDEQFF. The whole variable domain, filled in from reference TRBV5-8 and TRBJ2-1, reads EAGVTQSPTHLIKTRGQQATLRCSPISGHTSVYWYQQALGLGLQFLLWYDEGEERNRGNFPPRFSGRQFPNYSSELNVNALELEDSALYLCVSSLIYGTKDEQFFGPGTRLTVL.

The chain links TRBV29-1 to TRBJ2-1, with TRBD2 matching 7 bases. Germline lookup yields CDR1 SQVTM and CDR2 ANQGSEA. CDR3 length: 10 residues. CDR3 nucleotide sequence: TGCAGGGTCAGCGGGACTGAGCAGTTCTTC. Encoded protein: CRVSGTEQFF.

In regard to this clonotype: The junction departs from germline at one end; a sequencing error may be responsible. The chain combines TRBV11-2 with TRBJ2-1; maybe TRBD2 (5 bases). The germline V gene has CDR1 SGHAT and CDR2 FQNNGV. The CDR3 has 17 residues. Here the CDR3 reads CTSTPEGGRSFYNEQFF. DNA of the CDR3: TGTACCAGCACCCCAGAGGGCGGGCGAAGCTTCTACAATGAGCAGTTCTTC.

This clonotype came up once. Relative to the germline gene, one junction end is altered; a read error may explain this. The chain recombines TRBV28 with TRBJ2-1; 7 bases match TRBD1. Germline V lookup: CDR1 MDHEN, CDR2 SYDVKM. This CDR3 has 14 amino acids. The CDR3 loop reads CVTQQGNLLNEEFF. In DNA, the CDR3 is TGTGTCACCCAACAGGGGAACCTTCTCAATGAGGAGTTCTTC.

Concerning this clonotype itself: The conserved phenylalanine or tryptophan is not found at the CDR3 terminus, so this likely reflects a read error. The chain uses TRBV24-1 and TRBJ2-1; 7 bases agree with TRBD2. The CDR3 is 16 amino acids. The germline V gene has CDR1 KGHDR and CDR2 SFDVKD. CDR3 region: CATCDPGGVGGNEQFI. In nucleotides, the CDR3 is TGTGCCACCTGTGACCCCGGCGGAGTGGGGGGGAATGAGCAGTTCATC.

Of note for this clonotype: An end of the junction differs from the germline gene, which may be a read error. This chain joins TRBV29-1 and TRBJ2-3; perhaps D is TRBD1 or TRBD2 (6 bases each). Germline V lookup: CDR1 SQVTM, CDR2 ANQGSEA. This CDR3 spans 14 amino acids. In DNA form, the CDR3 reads TGCAACGTTGCGGATTTCGGGGGCCAGGGCAGGCAGTATTTT. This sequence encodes CNVADFGGQGRQYF.

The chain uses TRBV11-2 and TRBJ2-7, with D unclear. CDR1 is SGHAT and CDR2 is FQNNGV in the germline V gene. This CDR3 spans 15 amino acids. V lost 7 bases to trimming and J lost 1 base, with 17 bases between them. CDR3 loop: CASIHWAGGSYEQYF. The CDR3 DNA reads TGTGCCAGCATCCATTGGGCTGGCGGTTCCTACGAGCAGTACTTC.

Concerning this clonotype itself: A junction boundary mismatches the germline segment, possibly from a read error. The CDR3 DNA reads as TGTGCCAGCAGCTTACCACGGGATTATTCACCCCCCCAATTT. It yields the protein CASSLPRDYSPPQF. This rearrangement joins TRBV11-2 to TRBJ1-6; D is ambiguous. CDR1 is SGHAT and CDR2 is FQNNGV in the germline V gene. The CDR3 is made up of 14 amino acids.

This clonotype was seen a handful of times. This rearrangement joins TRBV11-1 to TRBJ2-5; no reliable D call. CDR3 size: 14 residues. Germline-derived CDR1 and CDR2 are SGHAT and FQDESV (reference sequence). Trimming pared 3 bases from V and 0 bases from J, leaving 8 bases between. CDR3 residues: CASSFDTYQETQYF. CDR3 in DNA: TGTGCCAGCAGCTTCGACACGTACCAAGAGACCCAGTACTTC.

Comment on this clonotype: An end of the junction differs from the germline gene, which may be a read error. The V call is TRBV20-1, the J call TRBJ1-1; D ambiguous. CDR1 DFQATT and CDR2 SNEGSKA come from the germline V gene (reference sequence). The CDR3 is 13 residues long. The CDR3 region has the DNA TGCAGTGCCCCGAGTTGGGGAGACACAGAAGCTTTCTTT. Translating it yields CSAPSWGDTEAFF.

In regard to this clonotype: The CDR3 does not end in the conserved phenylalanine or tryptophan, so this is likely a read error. The CDR3 spells CTSSPFWPGRNTEAFS. The CDR3 DNA reads TGCACCAGCAGCCCCTTCTGGCCGGGAAGGAACACTGAAGCTTTCTCT. V and J are TRBV4-1 and TRBJ1-1; D gene ambiguous. The CDR3 covers 16 residues. The germline V gene has CDR1 MGHRA and CDR2 YSYEKL.

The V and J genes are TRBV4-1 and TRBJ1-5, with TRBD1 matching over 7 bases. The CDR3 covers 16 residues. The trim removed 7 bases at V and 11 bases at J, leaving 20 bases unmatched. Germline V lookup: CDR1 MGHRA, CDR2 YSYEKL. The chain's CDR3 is CASNQVWDSISQAQHF. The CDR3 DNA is TGCGCCAGCAACCAGGTATGGGACAGTATATCCCAGGCCCAGCATTTT.

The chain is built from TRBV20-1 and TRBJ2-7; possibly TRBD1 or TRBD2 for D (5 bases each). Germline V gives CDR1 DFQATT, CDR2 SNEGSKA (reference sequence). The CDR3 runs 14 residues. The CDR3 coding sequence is TGCAATGTCCCCCCCGGGACGCAACCCTACGAGCAGTACTTC. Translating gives CNVPPGTQPYEQYF.

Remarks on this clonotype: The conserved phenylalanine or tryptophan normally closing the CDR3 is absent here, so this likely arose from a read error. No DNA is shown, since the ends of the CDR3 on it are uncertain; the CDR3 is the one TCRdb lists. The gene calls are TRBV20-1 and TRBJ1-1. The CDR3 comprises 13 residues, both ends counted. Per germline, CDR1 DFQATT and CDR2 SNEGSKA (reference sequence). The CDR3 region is CSATRTADTETFL.

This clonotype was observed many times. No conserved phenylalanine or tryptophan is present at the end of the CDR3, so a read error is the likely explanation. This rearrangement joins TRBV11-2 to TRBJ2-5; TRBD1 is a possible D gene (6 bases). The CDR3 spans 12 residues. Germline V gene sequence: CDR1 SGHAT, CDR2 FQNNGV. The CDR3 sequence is CPSSLTGETQYC. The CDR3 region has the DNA TGTCCCAGCAGCCTTACAGGGGAGACCCAGTACTGC.

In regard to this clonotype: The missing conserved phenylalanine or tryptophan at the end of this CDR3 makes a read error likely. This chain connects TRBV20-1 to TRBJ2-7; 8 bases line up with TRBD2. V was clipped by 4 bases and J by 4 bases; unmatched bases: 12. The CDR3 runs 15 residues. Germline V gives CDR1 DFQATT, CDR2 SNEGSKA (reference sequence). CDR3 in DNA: TGCAGTGCTACCCCGGGGAGCGGGAGTGTGTACGAGCAGTACTTG. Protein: CSATPGSGSVYEQYL.

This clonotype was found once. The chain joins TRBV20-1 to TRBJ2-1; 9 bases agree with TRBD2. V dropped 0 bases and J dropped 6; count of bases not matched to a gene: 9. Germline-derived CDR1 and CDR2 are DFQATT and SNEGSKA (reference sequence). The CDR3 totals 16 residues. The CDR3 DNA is TGCAGTGCTAGAGAAGCTAGCGGGATAAGGGTCAATGAGCAGTTCTTC. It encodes CSAREASGIRVNEQFF.

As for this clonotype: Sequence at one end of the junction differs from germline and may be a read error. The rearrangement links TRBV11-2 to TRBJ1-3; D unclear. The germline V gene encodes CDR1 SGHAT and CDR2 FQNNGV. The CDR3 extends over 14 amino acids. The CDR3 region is CASSFLEAENTIYF. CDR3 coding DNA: TGTGCGAGCAGCTTCTTGGAGGCTGAAAACACCATATATTTT.

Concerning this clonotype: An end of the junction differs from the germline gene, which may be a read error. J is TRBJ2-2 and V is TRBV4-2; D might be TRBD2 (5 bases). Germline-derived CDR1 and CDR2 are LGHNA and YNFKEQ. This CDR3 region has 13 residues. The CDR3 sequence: CTSGQDGTGELFF. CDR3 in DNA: TGTACCAGCGGCCAAGATGGCACCGGGGAGCTGTTTTTT.

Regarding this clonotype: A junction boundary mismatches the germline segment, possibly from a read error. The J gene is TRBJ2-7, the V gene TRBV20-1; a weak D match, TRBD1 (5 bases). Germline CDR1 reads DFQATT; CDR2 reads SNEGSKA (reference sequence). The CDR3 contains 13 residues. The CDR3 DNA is TGCAGTGCTGCAAGGACATGGAGCTACGAGCAGTGCTTC. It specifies CSAARTWSYEQCF.

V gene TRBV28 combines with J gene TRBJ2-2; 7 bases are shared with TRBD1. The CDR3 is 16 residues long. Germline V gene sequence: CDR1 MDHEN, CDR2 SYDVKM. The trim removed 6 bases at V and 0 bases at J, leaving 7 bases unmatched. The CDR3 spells CASRSNRGTNTGELFF. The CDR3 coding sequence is TGTGCCAGCAGATCCAACAGGGGAACGAACACCGGGGAGCTGTTTTTT.

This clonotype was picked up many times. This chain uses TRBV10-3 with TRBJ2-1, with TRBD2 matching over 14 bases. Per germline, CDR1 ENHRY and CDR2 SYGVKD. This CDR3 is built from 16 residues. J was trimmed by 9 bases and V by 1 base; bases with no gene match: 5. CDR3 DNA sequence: TGTGCCATCAGTGAGTTCGGACTAGCGGGAGGAAGTGAGCAGTTCTTC. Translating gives CAISEFGLAGGSEQFF.

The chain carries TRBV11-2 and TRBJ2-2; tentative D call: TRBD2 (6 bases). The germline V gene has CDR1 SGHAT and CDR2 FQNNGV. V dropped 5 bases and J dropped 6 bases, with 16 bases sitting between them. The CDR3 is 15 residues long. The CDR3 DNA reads TGTGCCAGCAGCCCCGGTAGGCGGGACCCCGGGGAGCTGTTTTTT. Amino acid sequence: CASSPGRRDPGELFF.

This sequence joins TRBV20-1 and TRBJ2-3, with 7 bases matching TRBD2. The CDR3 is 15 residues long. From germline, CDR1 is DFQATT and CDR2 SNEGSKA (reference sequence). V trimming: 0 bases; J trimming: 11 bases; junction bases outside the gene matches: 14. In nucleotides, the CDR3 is TGCAGTGCTAGAGATTTCGGGGGGACTTCTGGTGGGCAGTATTTT. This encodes CSARDFGGTSGGQYF.

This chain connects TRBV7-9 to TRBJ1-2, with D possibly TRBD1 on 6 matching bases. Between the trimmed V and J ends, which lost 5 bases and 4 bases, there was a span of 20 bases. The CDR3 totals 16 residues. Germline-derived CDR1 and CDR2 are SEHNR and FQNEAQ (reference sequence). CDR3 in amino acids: CASSPMQGTLSYGYTF. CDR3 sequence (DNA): TGTGCCAGCAGCCCCATGCAGGGGACGCTGAGCTATGGCTACACCTTC.

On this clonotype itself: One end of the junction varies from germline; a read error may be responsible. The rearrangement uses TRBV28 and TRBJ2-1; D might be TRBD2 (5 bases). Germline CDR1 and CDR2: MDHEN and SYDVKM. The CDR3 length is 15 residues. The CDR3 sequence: CASSLWERAVHEQFF. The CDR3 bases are TGTGCCAGCAGTTTATGGGAGAGGGCCGTTCATGAGCAATTCTTC.

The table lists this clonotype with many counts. The CDR3 region is CATRGQGSYEQYF. The CDR3 DNA is TGTGCCACCAGAGGACAGGGCTCCTACGAGCAGTACTTC. This rearrangement joins TRBV24-1 to TRBJ2-7, with 8 bases identical to TRBD1. Germline CDR1 is KGHDR and CDR2 is SFDVKD. The junction had 1 base not matched to a gene; V was cut back by 7 bases and J by 0 bases. CDR3 length: 13 amino acids.